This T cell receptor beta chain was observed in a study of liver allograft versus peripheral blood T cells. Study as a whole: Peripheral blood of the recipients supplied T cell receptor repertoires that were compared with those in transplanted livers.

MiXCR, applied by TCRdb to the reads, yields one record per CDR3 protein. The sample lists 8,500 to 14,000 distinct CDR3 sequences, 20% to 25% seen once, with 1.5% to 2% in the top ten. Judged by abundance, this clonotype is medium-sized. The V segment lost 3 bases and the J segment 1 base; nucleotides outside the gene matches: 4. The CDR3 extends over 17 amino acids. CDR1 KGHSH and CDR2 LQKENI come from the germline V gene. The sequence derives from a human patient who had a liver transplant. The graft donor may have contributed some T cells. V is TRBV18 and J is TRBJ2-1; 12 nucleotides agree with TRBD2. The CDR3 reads CASSPRLAGDSYNEQFF. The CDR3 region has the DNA TGTGCCAGCTCACCGCGACTAGCGGGAGATTCCTACAATGAGCAGTTCTTC.